The clone carrying this TCR beta chain came up many times. None of the included patients had other autoimmune diseases, uncontrolled infections, pregnancy or lactation, as these led to exclusion. Reliance was placed on clinical symptoms, serum thyroxine, TRAb, thyroid ultrasound and orbital computed tomography for diagnosis. CDR3 regions of TCR beta were amplified from RNA transcripts. HTBI primers were employed in first-round RT-PCR, then a second-round multiplex PCR followed. TCRdb analysed the multiplex PCR reads with MiXCR anew, one entry per CDR3 protein. The sample holds just over 600,000 distinct CDR3 sequences, approximately 22% seen once. This CDR3 has 17 residues. Germline V gene data show CDR1 as SGHTA and CDR2 as FQGTGA. The germline V and J ends were trimmed by 5 bases and 0 bases, with 17 bases remaining between them. The data are from a study of Graves' ophthalmopathy and Graves' hyperthyroidism. Study-wide context: There was a collection of peripheral blood at initial diagnosis, before any treatment.

This receptor was taken from a woman aged 18-35 years with stable Graves' hyperthyroidism. Some clones in this sample may be carry-over from other donors' samples. The chain employs TRBV7-3 and TRBJ2-4; D may be TRBD1 or TRBD2 (5 bases each). Sequenced: peripheral blood. DNA for the CDR3: TGTGCCAGCAGCCCCCCGGGACGGGACCTAGCCAAAAACATTCAGTACTTC. Amino acids: CASSPPGRDLAKNIQYF.